This T cell receptor beta chain was captured by sequencing in a study of CXCR3-negative and CXCR3-positive naive CD8 T cells. This CDR3 comprises 15 residues. CDR1 is PRHDT, CDR2 FYEKMQ, per germline (reference sequence). The libraries of TRB cDNA were prepared using 5' RACE with UMI labels. After re-calling the 5' RACE reads, TCRdb lists one entry per CDR3 protein, DNA absent. The sample has around 45,000 distinct CDR3 sequences. The chain recombines TRBV13 with TRBJ2-5. The source material was naive CXCR3- CD8+ T cells from blood. Subset of the sample: CD45RO-CCR7+CD27+CD95- naive CD8+ T cells lacking CXCR3 (TNR3-). This sequence was found in a human donor in good health. Some clones in this sample may be carry-over from other donors' samples. Here the CDR3 reads CASSLISTQEETQYF.